This is a list of T cell receptor beta chains from one sample in a study of regulatory T cells in long-lasting Graves disease. TCRdb passed the multiplex PCR reads through MiXCR, listing each CDR3 protein once. The sample records about 500,000 distinct CDR3 sequences, more than 10% being singletons. This same sample was also taken into another study, of T cells in Graves' hyperthyroidism and ophthalmopathy.

Specimen: peripheral blood mononuclear cells (PBMCs), collected at new diagnosis, from a patient treated with antithyroid drugs. The receptors derive from a woman aged 25 to 39 with Graves disease. Each CDR3 is given with its conserved first and last residue. D genes are given only for firm matches. The listing skips clone size in some rows; elsewhere it reads once, few, many or a size class.

cdr3_nt,cdr3_aa,v_call,j_call,clone_size,d_call
TGTGCCAGCAGTCCCCAGGAGGGGGCTAGAGCTTTCTTT,CASSPQEGARAFF,TRBV28,TRBJ1-1,many,TRBD1
TGTGCCTGGAGTCGGGGAAGGAGCAATCAGCCCCAGCATTTT,CAWSRGRSNQPQHF,TRBV30,TRBJ1-5,many,NA
TGTGCCAGCAGCAGTTACAGGGCTGGCTACACCTTC,CASSSYRAGYTF,TRBV7-2,TRBJ1-2,many,NA
TGCGCCAGTTATAGGGGATATGGGTCCTACAATGAGCAGTTCTTC,CASYRGYGSYNEQFF,TRBV10-2,TRBJ2-1,once,NA
TGCAGCGTTGAAGATCACCAGCGGGGTGCCTACAATGAGCAGTTCTTC,CSVEDHQRGAYNEQFF,TRBV29-1,TRBJ2-1,many,TRBD2
TGCAGTGCTAGCGACATGGGACCGGACTATGGCTACACCTTC,CSASDMGPDYGYTF,TRBV20-1,TRBJ1-2,few,NA
TGTGCCAGCAGCCCAGGACAGATGACTAGCACAGATACGCAGTATTTT,CASSPGQMTSTDTQYF,TRBV6-1,TRBJ2-3,many,NA
TGCGCCAGCAGCTGGGGCGGATCTGGGGCCAACGTCCTGACTTTC,CASSWGGSGANVLTF,TRBV5-1,TRBJ2-6,many,NA
TGCAGTGCTAGGGATCTAGCGGGAGAGGTCTCCTACGAGCAGTACTTC,CSARDLAGEVSYEQYF,TRBV20-1,TRBJ2-7,many,TRBD2
TGTGCCTGGAGTTCGGGCTACAGAGCCTCTGGAAACACCATATATTTT,CAWSSGYRASGNTIYF,TRBV30,TRBJ1-3,many,NA
TGTGCCAGTCTCCCCCGGGGGACAGGGGTCTACGAGCAGTACTTC,CASLPRGTGVYEQYF,TRBV6-1,TRBJ2-7,many,TRBD1
TGCGCCAGCAGCCTGGGGGTACTAGCGGGCGCGAATGAGCAGTTCTTC,CASSLGVLAGANEQFF,TRBV5-1,TRBJ2-1,many,TRBD2
TGTGCCAGCAGTAGCGGGTACACCATATATTTT,CASSSGYTIYF,TRBV5-8,TRBJ1-3,NA,NA
TGTGCCAGTAGTATCCGGGACAGGGCGGACGAGCAGTACTTC,CASSIRDRADEQYF,TRBV19,TRBJ2-7,many,TRBD1
TGTGCCAGCAATCCCAAGAGGAGGGAAAAACTGTTTTTT,CASNPKRREKLFF,TRBV7-3,TRBJ1-4,many,NA
TGTGCCAGCAGCCAGAACAGGGGAACTCAGCCCCAGCATTTT,CASSQNRGTQPQHF,TRBV3-1,TRBJ1-5,many,TRBD1
TGCAGTGCTAGGCCCGGAGGCCAGCAAGAGACCCAGTACTTC,CSARPGGQQETQYF,TRBV20-1,TRBJ2-5,few,NA
TGTGCCAGCAGCCCCCATGCTCCTGGAAACACCATATATTTT,CASSPHAPGNTIYF,TRBV7-2,TRBJ1-3,NA,NA
TGCAGTGCCCACCAGACAGGGGGCAAGTATCGGGGGGACACTGAAGCTTTCTTT,CSAHQTGGKYRGDTEAFF,TRBV20-1,TRBJ1-1,few,TRBD1
TGTGCCAGCAGCTTAGCGGAGACGGAGTTCACAGATACGCAGTATTTT,CASSLAETEFTDTQYF,TRBV7-9,TRBJ2-3,few,NA
TGTGCCAGCAGTCCCGGCTACACCTTC,CASSPGYTF,TRBV7-9,TRBJ1-2,many,NA
TGTGCCAGCAGCTTAGCGGGGGCGGACATTCAGTACTTC,CASSLAGADIQYF,TRBV7-9,TRBJ2-4,many,NA
TGCGCCAGCAGGCTGGGGCAGAAAGAGACCCAGTACTTC,CASRLGQKETQYF,TRBV10-2,TRBJ2-5,many,NA
TGCGCCAGCAGCTTCGGGGCCGCCTACAATGAGCGGTTCTTC,CASSFGAAYNERFF,TRBV5-1,TRBJ2-1,few,NA
TGTGCCATCAGGGGGGGGGGAGACGAGCAGTACTTC,CAIRGGGDEQYF,TRBV10-3,TRBJ2-7,few,TRBD2
TGCGCCAGCAGTGGGGGACTCCTCACAGATACGCAGTATTTT,CASSGGLLTDTQYF,TRBV10-1,TRBJ2-3,many,NA
TGTGCCTGGAGTCTCCCCCCCGGGGGCAGGCACGAGCAGTACTTC,CAWSLPPGGRHEQYF,TRBV30,TRBJ2-7,many,NA
TGTGCCAGCAGTAAGACAGGGGTAATGAACACTGAAGCTTTCTTT,CASSKTGVMNTEAFF,TRBV25-1,TRBJ1-1,NA,TRBD1
TGTGCCAGCAGCCAACTAGCGGGAGGACAAGAGACCCAGTACTTC,CASSQLAGGQETQYF,TRBV6-1,TRBJ2-5,few,TRBD2
TGTGCCAGCAGCTTCTTAGGAAATATTGATGGCTACACCTTC,CASSFLGNIDGYTF,TRBV27,TRBJ1-2,many,NA
TGTGCCAGCAGCCCCCGGGACAGTTACAATGAGCAGTTCTTC,CASSPRDSYNEQFF,TRBV5-5,TRBJ2-1,many,TRBD1
TGTGCCAGCACCCTTGGAGGAGCCGCTAACTATGGCTACACCTTC,CASTLGGAANYGYTF,TRBV12-3/TRBV12-4,TRBJ1-2,many,NA
TGTGCCAGCAGCAGTACTAGCGGGAACTCCCCAGATACGCAGTATTTT,CASSSTSGNSPDTQYF,TRBV3-1,TRBJ2-3,NA,TRBD2
TGTGCCAGCGGGACAGACGGGACATCTGGGGCCAACGTCCTGACTTTC,CASGTDGTSGANVLTF,TRBV2,TRBJ2-6,many,TRBD1
TGCAGTGCTAGCCTAGCGGGGTTCTCCTACGAGCAGTACTTC,CSASLAGFSYEQYF,TRBV20-1,TRBJ2-7,few,TRBD2
TGTGCCAGCAGCTTCGGCAATGAGCAGTTCTTC,CASSFGNEQFF,TRBV11-2,TRBJ2-1,many,NA
TGCAGTGTGGGGGGAGGTGGGCGGGAGACCCAGTACTTC,CSVGGGGRETQYF,TRBV20-1,TRBJ2-5,few,NA
TGTGCCAGCAGACAACAGGGGGCCTTAAACACTGAAGCTTTCTTT,CASRQQGALNTEAFF,TRBV3-1,TRBJ1-1,many,TRBD1
TGTGCCAGCAGCTTAGCAGGGGGAGTTTCTGGACCCGAGCAGTACTTC,CASSLAGGVSGPEQYF,TRBV7-2,TRBJ2-7,NA,NA
TGTGCCAGCAGTACCTCTAGCGGGAGTCGGAATGAGCAGTTCTTC,CASSTSSGSRNEQFF,TRBV28,TRBJ2-1,many,TRBD2
TGTGCCACCAGTGATTTGCTGGAGGGCTCAGTGCACTTC,CATSDLLEGSVHF,TRBV24-1,TRBJ2-5,NA,NA
TGTGCCAGTAGCGTCTGGGAAGGGGCCGGGGAGCTGTTTTTT,CASSVWEGAGELFF,TRBV19,TRBJ2-2,NA,NA
TGCAGTGCTCCTAAAATGCTTCTTAAGGGGTACAATGAGCAGTTCTTC,CSAPKMLLKGYNEQFF,TRBV20-1,TRBJ2-1,few,NA
TGTGCCAGTTCTGCGGGAGGAACAATTCGCTCCTACGAGCAGTACTTC,CASSAGGTIRSYEQYF,TRBV19,TRBJ2-7,NA,TRBD2
TGTGCCAGCACAGACCGGGACAGGAGCACAGATACGCAGTATTTT,CASTDRDRSTDTQYF,TRBV6-1,TRBJ2-3,NA,TRBD1